One T cell receptor beta chain is described in this entry. Its matching antigen is unknown. The record originates from a study of long-term antiretroviral therapy in people with HIV. Overall study findings and caveats: Repertoire dominance by clones expanded before ART was seen at all time points.

The assay, immunoSEQ v3.0, was run at survey level. Each sample aimed for roughly 40,000-50,000 sequenced T-cell genomes. Sequencing was performed with immunoSEQ multiplex PCR; in TCRdb, only in-frame clones are kept and a portion is missing. The sample includes fewer than 25,000 clones, around 90% of them seen just once. The CDR3 loop spans 15 amino acids. The V end lost 5 bases, the J end lost 0 bases, and 9 bases lay between the germline ends. Germline CDR1 and CDR2: SGHTS and YDEGEE. The clonotype originates from a man between 60 and 75 years old with HIV. The rearrangement links TRBV5-8 to TRBJ1-6; weak D call: TRBD1 (5 bases). The sample in question was unsorted PBMCs, obtained 2.3 years after starting antiretroviral therapy. CDR3 DNA sequence: TGTGCCAGCAGTCGGACAAACTCCTATAATTCACCCCTCCACTTT. Its translation: CASSRTNSYNSPLHF. Variable domain in full (rest from reference TRBV5-8 and TRBJ1-6): EAGVTQSPTHLIKTRGQQATLRCSPISGHTSVYWYQQALGLGLQFLLWYDEGEERNRGNFPPRFSGRQFPNYSSELNVNALELEDSALYLCASSRTNSYNSPLHFGNGTRLTVT.